This TCR beta chain is from a study of control samples from healthy donors and cancer patients. V lost 3 bases and J lost 2; bases outside the gene matches: 12. The CDR3 contains 17 residues. The germline CDR1 and CDR2 sequences are MGHRA and YSYEKL. The protocol was immunoSEQ multiplex PCR, while the TCRdb copy is restricted to in-frame clones and leaves out a portion. Of around 140,000 clones in the sample, roughly 92% were seen once. The sequence derives from a man between 18 and 35 years old in good health. The gene calls are TRBV4-1 and TRBJ2-5; 7 bases agree with TRBD1. Sequencing used blood. The CDR3 reads CASSQRPAGTAQETQYF. CDR3 sequence (DNA): TGCGCCAGCAGCCAGCGCCCGGCCGGGACAGCACAAGAGACCCAGTACTTC.